This TCR beta chain was obtained from a study of cytomegalovirus exposure and HLA in healthy donors. Concerning this clone itself: The antigen is unknown.

Findings and limits, study-wide: The tendency of first-cohort TCR clusters to co-occur in the 120 validation repertoires was the finding of a later analysis. Reported results showed that the classifier diagnosed cytomegalovirus status with high specificity and sensitivity. There were under 200 TCR beta chains listed as cytomegalovirus-associated.

The assay was immunoSEQ multiplex PCR, and TCRdb's table has in-frame clones only and misses some. The repertoire has some 150,000 clones, 70% to 90% of them found once; the top ten carry roughly 6.4%. V was cut by 0 bases and J by 3 bases, with 10 bases left in between. This CDR3 comprises 14 residues. Germline V gene data show CDR1 as SGDLS and CDR2 as YYNGEE. From the approximately 120-subject validation cohort, which was separate from the roughly 620-subject first cohort, the donors were drawn. The chain joins TRBV9 to TRBJ2-7; D might be TRBD2 (6 bases). What was sequenced was PBMCs. The sequence was obtained from a woman aged 25 to 39 in good health and CMV-seropositive. CDR3 coding DNA: TGTGCCAGCAGCGTAGAACCCGGGAGCTACGAGCAGTACTTC. It translates to CASSVEPGSYEQYF.